Listed here are 14 T cell receptor beta chains from one sample, sequenced in a study of T cells after yellow fever vaccination. TCRdb re-analysed the 5' RACE reads in MiXCR, keeping a single row per CDR3 protein. In the table there are some 350,000 distinct CDR3 sequences, about 4% of which are singletons. The sequenced sample was PBMCs, obtained 5 days after the yellow fever booster vaccination. These receptors were obtained from a man younger than 30 who received the YFV17D yellow fever vaccine.

The chain couples TRBV5-4 to TRBJ2-5, with TRBD2 as a possible D gene (6 bases). The germline gives CDR1 SGHNT, CDR2 YYREEE (reference sequence). V was shortened by 5 bases and J by 0 bases, with 14 bases between the two germline ends. The CDR3 runs to 15 residues. CDR3 protein: CASSPRGGDQETQYF. The CDR3 region has the DNA TGTGCCAGCAGTCCTCGTGGCGGGGACCAAGAGACCCAGTACTTC.

The chain has TRBV20-1 and TRBJ2-7; D possibly corresponds to TRBD2 (5 bases). This CDR3 spans 12 amino acids. The germline CDR1 and CDR2 sequences are DFQATT and SNEGSKA (reference sequence). V lost 3 bases, J lost 4 bases, and 10 bases lay in between. CDR3 loop: CSASGGGYEQYV. CDR3 nucleotides: TGCAGTGCTAGCGGAGGTGGATACGAGCAGTACGTC.

This clonotype was seen repeatedly, ten times or more. V is TRBV11-2 and J is TRBJ2-7; 10 bases map to TRBD1. Trimming removed 2 bases from V and 5 bases from J; junction bases left unmatched: 3. Germline CDR1 SGHAT, CDR2 FQNNGV. The CDR3 spans 14 residues. As DNA, the CDR3 is TGTGCCAGCAGCTTATGGGACAGGGGCGACGAGCAGTACTTC. Amino acids: CASSLWDRGDEQYF.

This clonotype occurred many times. This chain links TRBV27 with TRBJ2-4; TRBD1 matches 8 bases. Germline V gives CDR1 MNHEY, CDR2 SMNVEV (reference sequence). Germline trimming cut 5 bases from V and 3 bases from J; bases unmatched to any gene: 6. The CDR3 spans 15 residues. CDR3: CASSLRQGSKNIQYF. The DNA of the CDR3 is TGTGCCAGCAGTCTACGACAGGGGAGCAAAAACATTCAGTACTTC.

The rearrangement links TRBV20-1 to TRBJ2-3; D might be TRBD1 or TRBD2, each matching 6 bases. There are 14 residues in the CDR3. The V end lost 5 bases, the J end lost 1 base, and 13 bases lay between the germline ends. The V gene's germline CDR1 is DFQATT and CDR2 SNEGSKA (reference sequence). For the CDR3, the DNA is TGCAGTGCTTCTCCGGGGGCCCGCACAGATACGCAGTATTTT. Protein sequence: CSASPGARTDTQYF.

This clonotype has a handful of counts. The genes are TRBV6-5 and TRBJ1-1; D is undetermined. V was pared by 6 bases and J by 2 bases, with 19 bases between. Looked up from germline, CDR1 is MNHEY and CDR2 is SVGAGI. The CDR3 is made up of 16 amino acids. CDR3 sequence (DNA): TGTGCCAGCAGATCTGGCTCCTTACCAGAAAACACTGAAGCTTTCTTT. Its translation is CASRSGSLPENTEAFF.

This clonotype was counted many times. The rearrangement joins TRBV5-1 to TRBJ2-1; TRBD2 is a possible D gene (5 bases). The length of the CDR3 is 17 residues. With 0 bases removed from V and 6 bases from J, the gap between germline ends came to 19 bases. CDR1 is SGHRS, CDR2 YFSETQ, per germline. As DNA, the CDR3 is TGCGCCAGCAGCTTGGGAGCTAGCCTAGGGTCCCGCAATGAGCAGTTCTTC. Its translation: CASSLGASLGSRNEQFF.

The rearrangement links TRBV5-1 to TRBJ2-5, with no clear D. There are 15 residues in the CDR3. V shed 0 bases and J shed 1 base, with 10 bases lying between them. Germline CDR1 SGHRS, CDR2 YFSETQ. The CDR3 region has the DNA TGCGCCAGCAGCTTGGGTGTCATGCGCCAAGAGACCCAGTACTTC. Amino acid sequence: CASSLGVMRQETQYF. Full variable domain (outside the CDR3, taken from reference TRBV5-1 and TRBJ2-5): KAGVTQTPRYLIKTRGQQVTLSCSPISGHRSVSWYQQTPGQGLQFLFEYFSETQRNKGNFPGRFSGRQFSNSRSEMNVSTLELGDSALYLCASSLGVMRQETQYFGPGTRLLVL.

The rearrangement uses TRBV4-3 and TRBJ2-7; D is unclear. This CDR3 is 13 amino acids long. V dropped 3 bases and J dropped 1 base, with 7 bases sitting between them. Germline V gene lookup returns CDR1 LGHNA and CDR2 YSLEER. Here the CDR3 reads CASSHSVSYEQYF. The CDR3 DNA reads as TGCGCCAGCAGCCATAGTGTATCCTACGAGCAGTACTTC.

This clonotype was seen more than once but under ten times. The V and J genes are TRBV28 and TRBJ1-2; D ambiguous. Trimming took off 5 bases at V and 2 bases at J, with 12 bases between the two ends. The CDR3 runs to 14 residues. Germline lookup yields CDR1 MDHEN and CDR2 SYDVKM. Written as DNA, the CDR3 is TGTGCCAGCAGTGAGTCCCCCGTGAACTATGGCTACACCTTC. This sequence encodes CASSESPVNYGYTF.

The chain combines TRBV4-3 with TRBJ1-1, with 10 nucleotides matching TRBD1. The CDR3 covers 15 residues. In germline, CDR1 is LGHNA, CDR2 YSLEER. With 3 bases clipped from V and 3 bases from J, the junction kept 4 bases outside the gene matches. This CDR3 is CASSQFGTGDTEAFF. The CDR3 nucleotides are TGCGCCAGCAGCCAGTTCGGGACAGGGGACACTGAAGCTTTCTTT.

V gene TRBV4-3 combines with J gene TRBJ2-2; a weak D match, TRBD2 (5 bases). Trimming removed 6 bases at V and 6 bases at J, with 14 bases between. The CDR3 runs 14 residues. Germline V gives CDR1 LGHNA, CDR2 YSLEER. CDR3 region: CASRSTSWSGELFF. For the CDR3, the DNA is TGCGCCAGCAGGTCCACTAGTTGGTCCGGGGAGCTGTTTTTT.

There are a few counts of this clonotype. J is TRBJ1-5 and V is TRBV18; D is perhaps TRBD1 (6 bases). Trimming shortened V by 3 bases and J by 7 bases, and 10 bases separated the two germline ends. The germline V gene has CDR1 KGHSH and CDR2 LQKENI. The CDR3 is made up of 13 amino acids. CDR3 amino acids: CASSPRGWQPQHF. Written as DNA, the CDR3 is TGTGCCAGCTCACCTAGGGGGTGGCAGCCCCAGCATTTT.

At least ten counts were recorded for this clonotype. The CDR3 DNA sequence: TGTGCCAGCAGTTTAGCGGGGGGTTCTTTCTACAATGAGCAGTTCTTC. Protein product: CASSLAGGSFYNEQFF. This chain uses TRBV6-2 or TRBV6-3 with TRBJ2-1; 10 nucleotides align to TRBD2. The CDR3 covers 16 residues. After removal of 4 bases from V and 3 bases from J, the junction contained 6 bases not matched to a gene. Germline CDR1 MNHEY, CDR2 SVGEGT.